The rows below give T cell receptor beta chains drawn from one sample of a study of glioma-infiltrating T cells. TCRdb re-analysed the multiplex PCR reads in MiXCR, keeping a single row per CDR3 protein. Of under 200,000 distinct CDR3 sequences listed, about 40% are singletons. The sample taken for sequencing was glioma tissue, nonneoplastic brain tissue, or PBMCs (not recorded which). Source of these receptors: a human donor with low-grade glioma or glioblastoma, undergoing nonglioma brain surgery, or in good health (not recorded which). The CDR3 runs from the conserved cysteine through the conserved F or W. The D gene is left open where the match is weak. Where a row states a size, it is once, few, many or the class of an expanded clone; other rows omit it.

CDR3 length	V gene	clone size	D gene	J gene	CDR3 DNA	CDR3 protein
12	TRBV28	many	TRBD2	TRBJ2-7	TGTGCCAGCAGTTTCCTAGCGGGAGGTCCGTACTTC	CASSFLAGGPYF
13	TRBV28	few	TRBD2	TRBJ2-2	TGTGCCGGGAAGCGGGAGTGGGCCGGGGAGCTGTTTTTT	CAGKREWAGELFF
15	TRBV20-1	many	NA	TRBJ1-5	TGCAGTGCTAGAGGTGCGCAGTTTAGCAATCAGCCCCAGCATTTT	CSARGAQFSNQPQHF
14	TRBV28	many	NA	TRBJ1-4	TGTGCCAGCAGTACTCCGGGGTTGCGGGAAAAACTGTTTTTT	CASSTPGLREKLFF
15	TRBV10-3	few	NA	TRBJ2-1	TGTGCCATCAGTGGGCTAGCGACCTCCTACAATGAGCAGTTCTTC	CAISGLATSYNEQFF
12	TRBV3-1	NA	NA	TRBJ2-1	TGTGCCAGCAGCCGGATAGGGGATGAGAAGTTCTTC	CASSRIGDEKFF
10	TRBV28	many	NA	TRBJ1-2	TGTGCCAGCAATGGGTCTGGCTACACCTTC	CASNGSGYTF
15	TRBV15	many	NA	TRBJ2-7	TGTGCCACCAGCAGAGTTGGGACCGCCAGGCGCGAGCAGTACTTC	CATSRVGTARREQYF
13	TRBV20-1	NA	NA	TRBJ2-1	TGCAGTGCTAGTACGGGTAGTGTGGATGAGCAGTTCTTC	CSASTGSVDEQFF
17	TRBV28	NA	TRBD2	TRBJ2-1	TGTGCCAGCAGTCTATCGGGGTTTGCGGGAGGGTACAATGAGAAGTTCTTC	CASSLSGFAGGYNEKFF
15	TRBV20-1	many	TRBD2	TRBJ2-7	TGCAGTGCTGGGACAGCGGGACTAGCGGGCCTCGAGCAGTACTTC	CSAGTAGLAGLEQYF
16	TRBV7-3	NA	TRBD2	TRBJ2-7	TGTGCCAGCAGCCAAACTAGCGGGAGCGGTACCTACGAGCAGTACTTC	CASSQTSGSGTYEQYF
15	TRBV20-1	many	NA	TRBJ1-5	TGCAGTGCTAGAGATAATCGGGCCCCGAATCAGCCCCAGCATTTT	CSARDNRAPNQPQHF
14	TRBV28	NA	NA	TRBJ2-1	TGTGCCAGCAGTTTGTTGAGGGGGAACAATGAGCAGTTCTTC	CASSLLRGNNEQFF
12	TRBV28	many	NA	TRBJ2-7	TGTGCCAGCTTACAGGGAGGGTACGAGCAGTACTTC	CASLQGGYEQYF
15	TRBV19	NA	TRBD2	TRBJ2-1	TGTGCCAGTAGTATTCGACTAGCGGGAGTAAATGAGCAGTTCTTC	CASSIRLAGVNEQFF
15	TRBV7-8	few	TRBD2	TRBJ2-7	TGTGCCAGCAGCCCCGGGACTAGCGGGAGCACCGAGCAGTACTTC	CASSPGTSGSTEQYF
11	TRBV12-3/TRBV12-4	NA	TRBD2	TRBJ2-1	TGTGCCAGCAGTTTAGCAGGGAGGGAGTTCTTC	CASSLAGREFF
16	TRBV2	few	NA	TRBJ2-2	TGTGCCAGCAGTGATGGGACGACAGTAGACACCGGGGAGCTGTTTTTT	CASSDGTTVDTGELFF
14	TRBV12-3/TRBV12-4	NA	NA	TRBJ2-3	TGTGCCAGAATCCCGGGGTCTAGCACAGATACGCAGTATTTT	CARIPGSSTDTQYF
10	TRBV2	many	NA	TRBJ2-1	TGTGCCAGCAGTGTAAATGAGCAGTTCTTC	CASSVNEQFF
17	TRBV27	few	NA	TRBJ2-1	TGTGCCAGCAGTTTGATGGCGCTCGAGGGGTACTCCTATGAGCAGTTCTTC	CASSLMALEGYSYEQFF
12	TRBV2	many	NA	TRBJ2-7	TGTGCCAACCGGGAACTTTGGGGCGAGCAGTACTTC	CANRELWGEQYF
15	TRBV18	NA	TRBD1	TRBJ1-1	TGTGCCAGCTCATCCCAAGACAGGGTGAACACTGAAGCTTTCTTT	CASSSQDRVNTEAFF
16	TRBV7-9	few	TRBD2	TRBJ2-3	TGTGCCAGCAGCTTAAGACTAGCGGGAGTTCCAGATACGCAGTATTTT	CASSLRLAGVPDTQYF
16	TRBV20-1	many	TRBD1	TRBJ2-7	TGCAGTGCTAGTCCATACTCCGGGACAGTTGCCTACGAGCAGTACTTC	CSASPYSGTVAYEQYF
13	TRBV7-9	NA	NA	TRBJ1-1	TGTGCCAGCAGCCCCATCACCCGGATGCAAGCTTTCTTT	CASSPITRMQAFF
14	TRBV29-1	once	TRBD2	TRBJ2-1	TGCAGCGTTGGACCACTAGCGGGAGCCAATGAGCAGTTCTTC	CSVGPLAGANEQFF
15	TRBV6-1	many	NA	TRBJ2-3	TGTGCCAGCAGTGACCCTTCGGGGACGGCAGATACGCAGTATTTT	CASSDPSGTADTQYF
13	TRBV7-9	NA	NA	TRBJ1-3	TGTGGCAGCAGCTGGATGCAAGGAAACACAATATATTTT	CGSSWMQGNTIYF
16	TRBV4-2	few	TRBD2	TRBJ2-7	TGTGCCAGCAGCCAAGAATCGGGACTAGCGGGACTCGAGCAGTACTTC	CASSQESGLAGLEQYF
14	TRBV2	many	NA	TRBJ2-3	TGTGCCAGCAATCCGACAGAAGGCACAGATACGCAGTATTTT	CASNPTEGTDTQYF
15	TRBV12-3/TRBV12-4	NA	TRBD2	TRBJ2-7	TGTGCCAGCAGGCTAGCGGGAGGGCCCGCCTACGAGCAGTACTTC	CASRLAGGPAYEQYF
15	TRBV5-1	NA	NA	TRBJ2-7	TGCGCCAGCAGCTCGTGGACAGCCGCCTCGTACGAGCAGTACTTC	CASSSWTAASYEQYF
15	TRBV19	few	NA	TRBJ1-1	TGTGCCAGTAGTATAGGCCCCACATGGAACACTGAAGCTTTCTTT	CASSIGPTWNTEAFF
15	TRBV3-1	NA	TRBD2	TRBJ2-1	TGTGCCAGCAGCCAAGGGGGACTAGCGGGCAATGAGCAGTTCTTC	CASSQGGLAGNEQFF
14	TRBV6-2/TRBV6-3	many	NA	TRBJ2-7	TGTGCCAGCAGTTACCTCGGCTTAAGCTACGAGCAGTACTTC	CASSYLGLSYEQYF
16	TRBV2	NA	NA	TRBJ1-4	TGTGCCAGCAGTACCCGAGCAGGCAGACCGGGGGAAAAACTGTTTTTT	CASSTRAGRPGEKLFF
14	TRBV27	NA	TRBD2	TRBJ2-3	TGTGCCGGCAGCTTCCTAGCGGGTACAGATACGCAGTATTTT	CAGSFLAGTDTQYF
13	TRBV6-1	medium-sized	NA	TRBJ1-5	TGTGCCAGCAGGCCTACCGTTAAGCAGCCCCAGCATTTT	CASRPTVKQPQHF
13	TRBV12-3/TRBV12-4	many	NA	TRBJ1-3	TGTGCCAGCAAAAGTGACTCTGGAAACACCATATATTTT	CASKSDSGNTIYF
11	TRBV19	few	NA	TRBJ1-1	TGTGCAGCGGGGCGGAACACTGAAGCTTTCTTT	CAAGRNTEAFF
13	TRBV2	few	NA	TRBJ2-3	TGTGCCAGCAGCAGAGCGAGCACAGATACGCAGTATTTT	CASSRASTDTQYF
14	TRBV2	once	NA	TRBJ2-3	TGTGCCAGCAGCCCGGGACTCCTCACAGATACGCAGTATTTT	CASSPGLLTDTQYF
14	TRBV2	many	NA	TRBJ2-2	TGTGCCAGCAGTACCGTCGGTGGGACCGGGGAGCTGTTTTTT	CASSTVGGTGELFF
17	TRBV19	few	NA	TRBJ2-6	TGTGCCAGTAGTATATTGGGTTCTCGCTCTGGGGCCAACGTCCTGACTTTC	CASSILGSRSGANVLTF
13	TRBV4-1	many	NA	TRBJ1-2	TGCGCCAGCAGCCAAGATTGGCGGGGCCTCGGCACCTTC	CASSQDWRGLGTF
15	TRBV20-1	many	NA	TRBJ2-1	TGCAGTGCTAGGGCGGGGCCGAGCTCCTACAATGAGCAGTTCTTC	CSARAGPSSYNEQFF
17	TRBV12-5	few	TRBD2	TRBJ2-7	TGTGCTAGTGGTTTGTTCCCTAGCGGAGGGAGCTCCTACGAGCAGTACTTC	CASGLFPSGGSSYEQYF
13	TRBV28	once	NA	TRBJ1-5	TGTGCAAGCAGAACAAGTAGCAATCAGCACCAGCATTTT	CASRTSSNQHQHF
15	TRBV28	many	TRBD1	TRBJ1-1	TGTGCCAGCAGTTTCGGGGACAGGGGAATAACTGAAGCTTTCTTT	CASSFGDRGITEAFF
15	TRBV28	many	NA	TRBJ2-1	TGTGCCAGCAGTTTACAAAGGTTCTCCTACAATGAGCAGTTCTTC	CASSLQRFSYNEQFF
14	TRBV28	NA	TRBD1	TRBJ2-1	TGTGCCAGCAGTTTCCTACCCGACAGGGTCGAGCAGTTCTTC	CASSFLPDRVEQFF
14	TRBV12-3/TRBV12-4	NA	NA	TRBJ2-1	TGTGCCAGCAAAGCAGGCGGAGTCTACAATGAGCAGTTCTTC	CASKAGGVYNEQFF
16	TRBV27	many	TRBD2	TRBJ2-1	TGTGCCAGCAGTTTCTCCGGGACTAGCGGGTCTCGCGAGCAGTTCTTC	CASSFSGTSGSREQFF
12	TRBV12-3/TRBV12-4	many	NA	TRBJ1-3	TGTGCCAGCAGTTTTGCGGGAAACACCATATATTTT	CASSFAGNTIYF
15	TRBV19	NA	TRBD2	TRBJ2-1	TGTGCCAGTAGTATTGGGACTAGCGGTGAGAATGAGCAGTTCTTC	CASSIGTSGENEQFF
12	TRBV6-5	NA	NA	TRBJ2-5	TGTGCCAGCAGTTACTCCGCAGAGACCCAGTACTTC	CASSYSAETQYF
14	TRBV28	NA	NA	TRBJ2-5	TGTGCCAGCATCCCGGTGGTGACGGAAGAGACCCAGTACTTC	CASIPVVTEETQYF